In this sample, the clone carrying this T cell receptor beta chain turned up many times. RNA served as the template for amplifying TCR beta CDR3 regions. HTBI primers were employed in first-round RT-PCR, then a second-round multiplex PCR followed. Via MiXCR, TCRdb re-called the multiplex PCR reads, giving one row per CDR3 protein. Of approximately 700,000 distinct CDR3 sequences listed, just over 40% are singletons. This sample is drawn from a study of Graves' ophthalmopathy and Graves' hyperthyroidism. V lost 6 bases to trimming and J lost 3 bases, with 18 bases between them. The CDR3 covers 15 residues. CDR1 ENHRY and CDR2 SYGVKD come from the germline V gene.

This clonotype was sampled from an adult man with Graves' ophthalmopathy. The specimen was peripheral blood. The V and J genes are TRBV10-3 and TRBJ2-7; TRBD1 is a possible D gene (6 bases). CDR3 loop: CAISNAGTTYYEQYF. For the CDR3, the DNA is TGTGCCATCAGCAATGCCGGGACAACATACTACGAGCAGTACTTC.